The source of this TCR beta chain is a study of T cell responses to AZD1222 COVID-19 vaccine. Here immunoSEQ multiplex PCR was the method, and the copy in TCRdb shows in-frame clones only, minus some. This table holds tens of thousands of clones, 65% to 85% found once. Germline V gives CDR1 SGHDN, CDR2 FVKESK. The V end lost 1 base, the J end lost 2 bases, and 8 bases lay between the germline ends. CDR3 size: 15 residues. Here the sequenced sample was peripheral blood, taken on day 0 of AZD1222 vaccination. The source is an adult in good health. The chain links TRBV14 to TRBJ1-4; no firm D call. In nucleotides, the CDR3 is TGTGCCAGCAGCCAAGTATATGGCACTAATGAAAAACTGTTTTTT. It translates to CASSQVYGTNEKLFF.